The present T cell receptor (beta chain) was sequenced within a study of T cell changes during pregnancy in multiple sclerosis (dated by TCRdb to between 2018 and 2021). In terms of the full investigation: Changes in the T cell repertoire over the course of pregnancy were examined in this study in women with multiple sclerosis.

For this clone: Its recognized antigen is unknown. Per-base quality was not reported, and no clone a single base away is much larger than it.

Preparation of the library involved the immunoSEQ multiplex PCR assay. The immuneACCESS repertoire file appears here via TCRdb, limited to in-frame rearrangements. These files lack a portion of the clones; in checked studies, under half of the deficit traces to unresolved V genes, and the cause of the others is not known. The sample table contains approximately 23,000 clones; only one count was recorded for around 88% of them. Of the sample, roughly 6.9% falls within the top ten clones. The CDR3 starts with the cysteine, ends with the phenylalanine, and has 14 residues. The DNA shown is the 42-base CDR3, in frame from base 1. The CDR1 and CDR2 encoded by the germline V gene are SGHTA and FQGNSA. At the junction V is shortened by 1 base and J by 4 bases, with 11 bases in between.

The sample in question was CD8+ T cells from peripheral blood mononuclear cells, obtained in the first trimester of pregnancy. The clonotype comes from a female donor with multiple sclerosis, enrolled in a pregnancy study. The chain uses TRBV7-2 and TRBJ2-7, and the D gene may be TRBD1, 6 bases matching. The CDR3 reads CASSLETGDYEQYF. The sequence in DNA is TGTGCCAGCAGCTTAGAGACAGGAGATTACGAGCAGTACTTC. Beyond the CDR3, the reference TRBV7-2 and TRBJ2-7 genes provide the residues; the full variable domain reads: GAGVSQSPSNKVTEKGKDVELRCDPISGHTALYWYRQSLGQGLEFLIYFQGNSAPDKSGLPSDRFSAERTGGSVSTLTIQRTQQEDSAVYLCASSLETGDYEQYFGPGTRLTVT.